This T cell receptor (beta chain) was documented in a study of T cell changes during pregnancy in multiple sclerosis. Clones were sequenced by immunoSEQ multiplex PCR, and TCRdb holds only the in-frame ones, with some missing. The sample lists about 48,000 clones, 92% occurring once. CDR3 length: 12 residues. V was shortened by 5 bases and J by 8 bases, with 12 bases between the two germline ends. Germline lookup yields CDR1 SEHNR and CDR2 FQNEAQ (reference sequence). This receptor was taken from a female donor with multiple sclerosis, enrolled in a pregnancy study. The sample in question was CD4+ T cells from peripheral blood mononuclear cells, obtained in the third trimester of pregnancy. This chain uses TRBV7-9 with TRBJ1-2; TRBD1 might be the D (6 bases). The CDR3 protein is CASSTNRDGYTF. The CDR3 coding sequence is TGTGCCAGCAGCACAAACAGGGACGGCTACACCTTC.